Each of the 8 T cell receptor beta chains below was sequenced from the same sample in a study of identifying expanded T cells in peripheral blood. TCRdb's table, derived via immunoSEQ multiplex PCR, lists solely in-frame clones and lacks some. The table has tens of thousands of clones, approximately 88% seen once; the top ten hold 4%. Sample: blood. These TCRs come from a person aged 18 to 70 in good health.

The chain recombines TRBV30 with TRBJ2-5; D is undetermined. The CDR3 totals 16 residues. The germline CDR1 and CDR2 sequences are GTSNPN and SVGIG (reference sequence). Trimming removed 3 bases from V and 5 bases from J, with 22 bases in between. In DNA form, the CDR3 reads TGTGCCTGGAGACCCTCTACGGGCCGTATGAGGGAGACCCAGTACTTC. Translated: CAWRPSTGRMRETQYF.

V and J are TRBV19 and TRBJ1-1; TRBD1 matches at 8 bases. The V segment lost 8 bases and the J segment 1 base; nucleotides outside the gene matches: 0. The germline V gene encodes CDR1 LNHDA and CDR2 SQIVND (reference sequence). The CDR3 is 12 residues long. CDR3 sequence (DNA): TGTGCCAGTGACAGGGGGAACACTGAAGCTTTCTTT. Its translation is CASDRGNTEAFF.

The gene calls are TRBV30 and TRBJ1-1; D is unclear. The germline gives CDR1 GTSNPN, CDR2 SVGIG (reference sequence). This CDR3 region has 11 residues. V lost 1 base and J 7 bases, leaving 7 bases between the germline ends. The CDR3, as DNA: TGTGCCTGGAGTGCCAACTATGAAGCTTTCTTT. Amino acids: CAWSANYEAFF.

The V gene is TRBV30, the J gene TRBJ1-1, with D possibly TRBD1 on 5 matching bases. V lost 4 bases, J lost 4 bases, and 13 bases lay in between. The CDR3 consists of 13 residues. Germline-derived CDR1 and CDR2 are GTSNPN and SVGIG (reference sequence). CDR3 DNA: TGTGCCTGGACGGGGCGGGTCGGCACTGAAGCTTTCTTT. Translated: CAWTGRVGTEAFF.

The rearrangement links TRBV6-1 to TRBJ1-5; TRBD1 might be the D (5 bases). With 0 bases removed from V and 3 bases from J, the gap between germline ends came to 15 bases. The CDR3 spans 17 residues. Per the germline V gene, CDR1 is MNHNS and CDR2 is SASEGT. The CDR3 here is CASSEALRGLVNQPQHF. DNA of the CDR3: TGTGCCAGCAGTGAAGCCCTTCGGGGCCTGGTCAATCAGCCCCAGCATTTT.

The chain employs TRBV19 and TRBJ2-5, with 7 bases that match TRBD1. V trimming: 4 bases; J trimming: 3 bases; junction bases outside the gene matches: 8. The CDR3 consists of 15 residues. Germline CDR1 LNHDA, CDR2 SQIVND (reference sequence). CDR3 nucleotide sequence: TGTGCCAGTAGTACAGGGACAGTTTACAAAGAGACCCAGTACTTC. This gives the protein CASSTGTVYKETQYF.

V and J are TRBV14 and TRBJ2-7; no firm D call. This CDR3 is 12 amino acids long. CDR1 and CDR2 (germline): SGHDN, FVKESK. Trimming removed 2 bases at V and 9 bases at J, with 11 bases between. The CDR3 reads CASSQRWEVQYF. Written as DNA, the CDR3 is TGTGCCAGCAGCCAACGTTGGGAAGTGCAGTACTTC. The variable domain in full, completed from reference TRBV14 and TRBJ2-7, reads EAGVTQFPSHSVIEKGQTVTLRCDPISGHDNLYWYRRVMGKEIKFLLHFVKESKQDESGMPNNRFLAERTGGTYSTLKVQPAELEDSGVYFCASSQRWEVQYFGPGTRLTVT.

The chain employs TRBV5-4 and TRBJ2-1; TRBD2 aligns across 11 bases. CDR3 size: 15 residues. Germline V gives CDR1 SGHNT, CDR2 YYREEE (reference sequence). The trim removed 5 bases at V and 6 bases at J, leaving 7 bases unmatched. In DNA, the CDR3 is TGTGCCAGCAGTCTAGCGGGGGGCCGACCCAATGAGCAGTTCTTC. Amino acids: CASSLAGGRPNEQFF. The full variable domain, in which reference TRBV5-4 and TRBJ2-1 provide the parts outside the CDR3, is ETGVTQSPTHLIKTRGQQVTLRCSSQSGHNTVSWYQQALGQGPQFIFQYYREEENGRGNFPPRFSGLQFPNYSSELNVNALELDDSALYLCASSLAGGRPNEQFFGPGTRLTVL.